These T cell receptor beta chains were read from a single sample in a study of T-cell memory formation after mild COVID-19. TCRdb reprocessed the 5' RACE reads with MiXCR, giving one entry per CDR3 protein. The sample consists of hundreds of thousands of distinct CDR3 sequences, 13% to 15% of them appearing once. Input material: PBMCs or a T cell subset sorted from them (not recorded which). The source is a man in his late teens or twenties who had mild COVID-19 (a few samples of this study predate the infection). Cell type and time point are not known. CDR3s leave out the opening cysteine and the closing phenylalanine or tryptophan. The size field is filled for only some rows; it gives once, few, many or a size class.

TRBV6-5	-	TRBJ2-1	ASSRPSGYNNEQF
TRBV4-1	-	TRBJ2-7	ASSQADSYEQY
TRBV5-1	few	TRBJ2-7	ASSFVGGGDEQY
TRBV15	few	TRBJ2-2	ATSSAGSSPPSNTGELF
TRBV6-5	-	TRBJ2-1	ASRRSGGSHNEQF
TRBV20-1	-	TRBJ1-5	SAPAGQGIIVPQH
TRBV7-2	-	TRBJ2-3	ASSLGLGGATDTQY
TRBV9	-	TRBJ2-5	ASSVGEGIETQY
TRBV20-1	few	TRBJ2-3	SAKRQVSTDTQY
TRBV7-2	-	TRBJ1-6	ASSLAAGVGSPLH
TRBV5-1	few	TRBJ1-4	ASSFGGQANEKLF
TRBV7-6	-	TRBJ1-6	ASSLDGIAPLH
TRBV7-2	-	TRBJ2-1	ASRRLAGYNEQF
TRBV6-4	many	TRBJ2-5	ASSLTSGGKETQY
TRBV6-5	once	TRBJ1-5	ASSPGGGGNQPQH
TRBV5-5	few	TRBJ1-2	ASSREGYGYT
TRBV20-1	-	TRBJ2-5	SGGNIGRRETQY
TRBV9	few	TRBJ2-2	ASSVEGGSSGELF
TRBV20-1	few	TRBJ2-6	SPSSTGTGGPGSGANVLT
TRBV6-1	-	TRBJ2-3	ASSDRGQTDTQY
TRBV19	-	TRBJ2-7	ASSISQDRVYEQY